This T cell receptor (beta chain) was captured in a study of tumor and adjacent non-tumor tissue in lung cancer. Looking at the study overall: On average, productive TCRbeta reads reached about 4.17 million per sample.

In germline, CDR1 is SGHDN, CDR2 FVKESK. The CDR3 totals 13 residues. Trimming shortened V by 8 bases and J by 9 bases, and 19 bases separated the two germline ends. A modified ARM-PCR protocol with three rounds of nested PCR amplified TCRbeta. TCRdb analysed the multiplex PCR reads with MiXCR anew, one entry per CDR3 protein. The profile shows more than 70,000 distinct CDR3 sequences, around 57% of them singletons. This sample's RNA came from whole unsorted tissue. Between August and November 2014, newly diagnosed, chemotherapy-naive lung cancer patients underwent thoracic surgery in China. The gene calls are TRBV14 and TRBJ2-5; D is unresolved. Sequenced material: lung tumor tissue. The TCR originated in an older man with non-small cell lung cancer. The CDR3 reads CASDDGVAVAQYF. CDR3 DNA sequence: TGTGCCAGCGATGATGGAGTAGCCGTGGCCCAGTACTTC.